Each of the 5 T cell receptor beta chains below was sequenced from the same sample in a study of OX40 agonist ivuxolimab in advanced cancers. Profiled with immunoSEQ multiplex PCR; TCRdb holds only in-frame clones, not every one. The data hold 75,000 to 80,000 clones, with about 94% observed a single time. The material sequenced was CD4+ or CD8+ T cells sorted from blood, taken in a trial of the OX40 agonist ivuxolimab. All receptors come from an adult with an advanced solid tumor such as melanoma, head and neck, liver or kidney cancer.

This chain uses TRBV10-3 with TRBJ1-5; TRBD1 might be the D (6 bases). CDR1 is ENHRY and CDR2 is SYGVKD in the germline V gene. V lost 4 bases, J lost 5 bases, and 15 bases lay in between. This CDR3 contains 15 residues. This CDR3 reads CAISAPGQVDQPQHF. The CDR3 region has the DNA TGTGCCATCAGTGCCCCGGGACAAGTCGATCAGCCCCAGCATTTT.

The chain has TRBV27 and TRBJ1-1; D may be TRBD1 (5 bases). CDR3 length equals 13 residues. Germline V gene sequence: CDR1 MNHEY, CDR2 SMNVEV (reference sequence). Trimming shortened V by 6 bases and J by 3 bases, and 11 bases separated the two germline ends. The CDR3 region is CASRRGGYTEAFF. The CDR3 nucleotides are TGTGCCAGCAGGAGGGGAGGGTACACTGAAGCTTTCTTT.

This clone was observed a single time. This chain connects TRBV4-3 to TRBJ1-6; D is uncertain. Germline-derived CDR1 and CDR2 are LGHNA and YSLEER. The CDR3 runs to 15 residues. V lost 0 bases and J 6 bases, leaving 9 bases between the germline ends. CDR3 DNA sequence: TGCGCCAGCAGCCAAGACGGACTTACTAATTCACCCCTCCACTTT. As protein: CASSQDGLTNSPLHF.

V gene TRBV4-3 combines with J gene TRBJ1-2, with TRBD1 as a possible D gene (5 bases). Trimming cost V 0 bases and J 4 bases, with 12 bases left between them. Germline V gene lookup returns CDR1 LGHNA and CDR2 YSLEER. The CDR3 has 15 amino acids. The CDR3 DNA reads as TGCGCCAGCAGCCAAGATTGGGGACCAGGCTATGGCTACACCTTC. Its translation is CASSQDWGPGYGYTF.

The CDR3 region is CASSTRGSYEQYF. The CDR3 bases are TGTGCCAGCAGCACCCGGGGCTCCTACGAGCAGTACTTC. The chain has TRBV5-4 and TRBJ2-7, with TRBD2 as a possible D gene (5 bases). Per the germline V gene, CDR1 is SGHNT and CDR2 is YYREEE (reference sequence). The germline V and J ends were trimmed by 4 bases and 0 bases, with 8 bases remaining between them. The CDR3 spans 13 residues.